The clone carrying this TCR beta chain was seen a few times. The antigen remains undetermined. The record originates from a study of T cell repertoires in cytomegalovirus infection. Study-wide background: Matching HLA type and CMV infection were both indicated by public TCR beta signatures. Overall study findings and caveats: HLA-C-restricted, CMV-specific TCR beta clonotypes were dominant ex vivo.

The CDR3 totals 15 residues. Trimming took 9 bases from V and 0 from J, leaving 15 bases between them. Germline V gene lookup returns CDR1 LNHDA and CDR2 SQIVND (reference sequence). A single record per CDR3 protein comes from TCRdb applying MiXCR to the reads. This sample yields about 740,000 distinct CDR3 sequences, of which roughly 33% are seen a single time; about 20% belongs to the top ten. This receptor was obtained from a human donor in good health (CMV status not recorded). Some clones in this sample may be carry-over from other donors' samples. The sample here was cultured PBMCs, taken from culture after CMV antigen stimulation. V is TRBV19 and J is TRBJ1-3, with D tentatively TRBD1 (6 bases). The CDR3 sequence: CASQDRPNSGNTIYF. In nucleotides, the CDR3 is TGTGCCAGCCAGGACAGACCAAACTCTGGAAACACCATATATTTT.